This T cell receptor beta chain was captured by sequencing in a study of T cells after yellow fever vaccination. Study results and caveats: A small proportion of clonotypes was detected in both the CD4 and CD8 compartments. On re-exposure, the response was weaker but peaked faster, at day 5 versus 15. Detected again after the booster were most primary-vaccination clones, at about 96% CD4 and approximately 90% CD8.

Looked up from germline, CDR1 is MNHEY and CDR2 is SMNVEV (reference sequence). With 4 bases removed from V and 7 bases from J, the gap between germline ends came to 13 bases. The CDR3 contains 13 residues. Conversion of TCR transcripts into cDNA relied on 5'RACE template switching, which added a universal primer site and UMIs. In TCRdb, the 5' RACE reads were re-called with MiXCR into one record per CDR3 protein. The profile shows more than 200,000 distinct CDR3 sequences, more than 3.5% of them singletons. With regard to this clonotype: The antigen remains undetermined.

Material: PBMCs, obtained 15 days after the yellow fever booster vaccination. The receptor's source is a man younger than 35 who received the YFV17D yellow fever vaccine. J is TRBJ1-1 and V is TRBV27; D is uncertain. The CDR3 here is CASSSPMKHEAFF. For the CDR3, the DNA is TGTGCCAGCAGTTCACCCATGAAACATGAAGCTTTCTTT.